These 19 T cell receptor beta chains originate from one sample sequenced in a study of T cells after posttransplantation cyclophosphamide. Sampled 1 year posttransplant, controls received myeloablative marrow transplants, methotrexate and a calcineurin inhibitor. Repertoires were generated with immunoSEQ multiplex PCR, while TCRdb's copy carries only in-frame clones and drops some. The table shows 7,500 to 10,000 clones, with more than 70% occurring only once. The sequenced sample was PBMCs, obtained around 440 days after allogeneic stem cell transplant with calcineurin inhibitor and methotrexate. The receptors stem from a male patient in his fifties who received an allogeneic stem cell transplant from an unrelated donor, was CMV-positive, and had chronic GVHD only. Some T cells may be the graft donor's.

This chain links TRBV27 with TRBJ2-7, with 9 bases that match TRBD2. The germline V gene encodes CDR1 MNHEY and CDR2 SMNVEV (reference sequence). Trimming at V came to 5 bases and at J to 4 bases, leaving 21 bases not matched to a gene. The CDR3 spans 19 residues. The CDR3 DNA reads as TGTGCCAGCAGTACCCCTCGAGCCCTAGGTAGCGGGAGAATTTACGAGCAGTACTTC. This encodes CASSTPRALGSGRIYEQYF.

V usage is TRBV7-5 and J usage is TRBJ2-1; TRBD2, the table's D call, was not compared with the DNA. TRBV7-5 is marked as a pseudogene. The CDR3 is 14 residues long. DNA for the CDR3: TGTGCCAGAAGCCGGGTGCGGTTTACAAATGAGCAGTTCTTC. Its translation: CARSRVRFTNEQFF.

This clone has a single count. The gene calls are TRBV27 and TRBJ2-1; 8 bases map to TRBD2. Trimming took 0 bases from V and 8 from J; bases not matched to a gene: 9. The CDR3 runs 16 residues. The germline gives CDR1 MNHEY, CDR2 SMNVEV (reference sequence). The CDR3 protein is CASSLSSSGGAYEQFF. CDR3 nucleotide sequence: TGTGCCAGCAGTTTATCGAGCTCCGGGGGGGCGTATGAGCAGTTCTTC.

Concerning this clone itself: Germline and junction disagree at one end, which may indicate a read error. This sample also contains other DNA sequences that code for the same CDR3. For the CDR3, the DNA is TGCGCCAGTTCTACGGGGAACACTGAAGCTTTCTTT. Its protein is CASSTGNTEAFF. The chain is built from TRBV19 and TRBJ1-1; no firm D call. CDR3 length: 12 residues. The V gene's germline CDR1 is LNHDA and CDR2 SQIVND (reference sequence).

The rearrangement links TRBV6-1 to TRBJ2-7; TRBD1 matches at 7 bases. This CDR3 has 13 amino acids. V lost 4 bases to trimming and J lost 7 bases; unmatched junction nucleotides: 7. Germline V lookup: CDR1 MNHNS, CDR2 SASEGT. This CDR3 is CASSVRQGREQYF. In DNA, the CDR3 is TGTGCCAGCAGTGTAAGACAGGGTCGAGAGCAGTACTTC.

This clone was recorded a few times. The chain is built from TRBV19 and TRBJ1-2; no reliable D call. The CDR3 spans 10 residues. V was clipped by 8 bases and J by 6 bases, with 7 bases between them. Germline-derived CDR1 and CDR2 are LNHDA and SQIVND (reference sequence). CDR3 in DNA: TGTGCCAGTTACAGTGATGGCTACACCTTC. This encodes CASYSDGYTF.

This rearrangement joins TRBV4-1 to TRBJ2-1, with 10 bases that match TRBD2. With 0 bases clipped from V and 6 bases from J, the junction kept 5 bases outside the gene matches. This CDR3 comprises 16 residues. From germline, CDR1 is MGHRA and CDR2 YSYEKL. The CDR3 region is CASSQDRSGGANEQFF. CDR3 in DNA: TGCGCCAGCAGCCAAGATCGAAGCGGGGGGGCCAATGAGCAGTTCTTC.

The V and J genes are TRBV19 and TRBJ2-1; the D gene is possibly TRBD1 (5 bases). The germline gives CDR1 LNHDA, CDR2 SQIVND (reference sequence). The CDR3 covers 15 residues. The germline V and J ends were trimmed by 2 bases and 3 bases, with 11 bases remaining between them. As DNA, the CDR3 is TGTGCCAGTAGTATATATCCAGGGCGCTACAATGAGCAGTTCTTC. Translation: CASSIYPGRYNEQFF.

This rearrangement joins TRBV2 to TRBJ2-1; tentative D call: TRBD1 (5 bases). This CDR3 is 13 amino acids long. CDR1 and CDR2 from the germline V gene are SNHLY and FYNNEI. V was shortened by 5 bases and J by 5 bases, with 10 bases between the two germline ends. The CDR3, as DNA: TGTGCCAGCAGTTTAAAGGGGAACAATGAGCAGTTCTTC. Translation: CASSLKGNNEQFF.

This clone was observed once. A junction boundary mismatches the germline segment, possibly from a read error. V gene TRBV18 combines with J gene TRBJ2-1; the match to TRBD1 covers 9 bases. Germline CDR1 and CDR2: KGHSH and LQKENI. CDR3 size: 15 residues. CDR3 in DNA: TGTGCCAGCTCATCACCGGGACAGGGAGTTTTTGAGCAGTTCTTC. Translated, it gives CASSSPGQGVFEQFF.

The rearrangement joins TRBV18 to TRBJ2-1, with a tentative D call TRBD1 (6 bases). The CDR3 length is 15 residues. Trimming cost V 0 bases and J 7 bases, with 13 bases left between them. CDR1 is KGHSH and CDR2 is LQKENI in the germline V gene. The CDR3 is CASSPPPTGDNEQFF. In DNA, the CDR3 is TGTGCCAGCTCACCACCCCCGACAGGAGATAATGAGCAGTTCTTC.

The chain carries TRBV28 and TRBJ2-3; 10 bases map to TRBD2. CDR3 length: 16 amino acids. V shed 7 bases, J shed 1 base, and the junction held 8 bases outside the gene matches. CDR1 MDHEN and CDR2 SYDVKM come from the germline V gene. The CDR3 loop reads CASTSGRASRTDTQYF. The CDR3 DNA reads TGTGCCAGCACCAGCGGGAGGGCAAGTCGCACAGATACGCAGTATTTT. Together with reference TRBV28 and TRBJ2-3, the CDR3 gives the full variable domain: DVKVTQSSRYLVKRTGEKVFLECVQDMDHENMFWYRQDPGLGLRLIYFSYDVKMKEKGDIPEGYSVSREKKERFSLILESASTNQTSMYLCASTSGRASRTDTQYFGPGTRLTVL.

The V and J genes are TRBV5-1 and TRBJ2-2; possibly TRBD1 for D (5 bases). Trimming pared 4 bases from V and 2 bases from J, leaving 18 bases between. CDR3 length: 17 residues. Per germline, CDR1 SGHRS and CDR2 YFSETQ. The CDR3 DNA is TGCGCCAGCAGCGCGCCCGCGGTGACAGCCAACACCGGGGAGCTGTTTTTT. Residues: CASSAPAVTANTGELFF.

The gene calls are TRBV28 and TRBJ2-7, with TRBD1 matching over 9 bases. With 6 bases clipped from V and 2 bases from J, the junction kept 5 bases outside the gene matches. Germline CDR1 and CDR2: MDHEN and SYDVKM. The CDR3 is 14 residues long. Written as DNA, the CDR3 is TGTGCCAGCAGGCCGGGACAGGGTACCTACGAGCAGTACTTC. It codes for CASRPGQGTYEQYF.

This CDR3 is CASSETGFLGDQPQHF. DNA for the CDR3: TGTGCCAGCAGTGAAACAGGGTTTTTGGGTGATCAGCCCCAGCATTTT. V and J are TRBV2 and TRBJ1-5; D possibly corresponds to TRBD1 (6 bases). This CDR3 is 16 amino acids long. V lost 2 bases and J lost 5, with 16 bases in between. Germline V gene lookup returns CDR1 SNHLY and CDR2 FYNNEI.

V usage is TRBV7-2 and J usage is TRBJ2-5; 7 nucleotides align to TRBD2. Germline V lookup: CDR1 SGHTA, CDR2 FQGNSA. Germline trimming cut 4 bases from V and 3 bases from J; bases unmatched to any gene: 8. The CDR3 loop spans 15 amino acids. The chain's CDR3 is CASSSGSGTKETQYF. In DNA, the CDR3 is TGTGCCAGCAGCTCGGGGTCAGGGACTAAAGAGACCCAGTACTTC.

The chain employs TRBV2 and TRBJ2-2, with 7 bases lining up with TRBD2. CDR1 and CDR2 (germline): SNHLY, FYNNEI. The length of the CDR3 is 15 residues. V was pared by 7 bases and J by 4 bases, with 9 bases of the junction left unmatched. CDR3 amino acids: CASNYGLAGTGELFF. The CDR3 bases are TGTGCCAGCAACTACGGGTTAGCGGGCACCGGGGAGCTGTTTTTT.

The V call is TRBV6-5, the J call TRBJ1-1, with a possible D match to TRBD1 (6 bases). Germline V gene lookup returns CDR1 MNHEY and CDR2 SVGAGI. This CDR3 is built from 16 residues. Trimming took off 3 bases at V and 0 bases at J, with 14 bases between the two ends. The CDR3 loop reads CASSYTLGAMNTEAFF. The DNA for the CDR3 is TGTGCCAGCAGTTATACGCTGGGGGCTATGAACACTGAAGCTTTCTTT.

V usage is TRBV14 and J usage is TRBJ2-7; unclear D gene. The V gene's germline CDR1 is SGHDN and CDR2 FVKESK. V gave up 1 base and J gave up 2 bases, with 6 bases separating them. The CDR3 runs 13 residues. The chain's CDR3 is CASSQVQAYEQYF. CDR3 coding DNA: TGTGCCAGCAGCCAAGTTCAGGCCTACGAGCAGTACTTC.